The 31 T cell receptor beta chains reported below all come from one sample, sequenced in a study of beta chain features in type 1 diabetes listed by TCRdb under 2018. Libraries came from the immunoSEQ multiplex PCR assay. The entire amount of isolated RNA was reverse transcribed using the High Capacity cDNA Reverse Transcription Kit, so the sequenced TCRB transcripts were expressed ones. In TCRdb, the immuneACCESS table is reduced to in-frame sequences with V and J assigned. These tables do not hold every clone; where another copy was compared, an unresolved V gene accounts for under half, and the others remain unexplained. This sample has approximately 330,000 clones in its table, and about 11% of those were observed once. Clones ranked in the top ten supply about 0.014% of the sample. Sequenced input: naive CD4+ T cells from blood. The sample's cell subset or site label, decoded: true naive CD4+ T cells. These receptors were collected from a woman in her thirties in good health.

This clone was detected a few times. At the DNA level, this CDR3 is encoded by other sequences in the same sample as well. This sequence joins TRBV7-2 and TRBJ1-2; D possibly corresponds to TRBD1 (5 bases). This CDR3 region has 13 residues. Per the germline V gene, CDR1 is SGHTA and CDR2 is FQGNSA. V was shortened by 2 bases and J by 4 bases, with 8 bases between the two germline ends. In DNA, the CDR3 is TGTGCCAGCAGCTTAACAGGAGCCTATGGCTACACCTTC. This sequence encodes CASSLTGAYGYTF.

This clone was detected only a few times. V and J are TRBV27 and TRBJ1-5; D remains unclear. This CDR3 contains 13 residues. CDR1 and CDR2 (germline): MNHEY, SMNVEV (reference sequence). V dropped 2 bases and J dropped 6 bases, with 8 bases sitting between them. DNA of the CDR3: TGTGCCAGCAGTTTACGTAGCGGTCAGCCCCAGCATTTT. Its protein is CASSLRSGQPQHF.

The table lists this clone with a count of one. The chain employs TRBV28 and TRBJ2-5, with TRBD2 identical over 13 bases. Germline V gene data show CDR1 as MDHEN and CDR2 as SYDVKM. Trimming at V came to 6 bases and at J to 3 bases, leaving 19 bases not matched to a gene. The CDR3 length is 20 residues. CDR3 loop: CASRTWWGMGLAGMEETQYF. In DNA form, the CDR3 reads TGTGCCAGCAGGACATGGTGGGGGATGGGACTAGCGGGAATGGAAGAGACCCAGTACTTC.

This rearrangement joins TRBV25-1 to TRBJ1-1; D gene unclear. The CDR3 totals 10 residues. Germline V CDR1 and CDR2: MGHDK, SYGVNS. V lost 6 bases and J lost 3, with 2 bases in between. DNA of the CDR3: TGTGCCAGCAGCGACACTGAAGCTTTCTTT. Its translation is CASSDTEAFF.

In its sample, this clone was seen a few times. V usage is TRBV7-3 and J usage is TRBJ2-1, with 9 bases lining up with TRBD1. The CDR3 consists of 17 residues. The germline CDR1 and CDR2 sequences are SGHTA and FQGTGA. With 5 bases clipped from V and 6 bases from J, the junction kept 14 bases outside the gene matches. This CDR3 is CASSRLVGTGFPNEQFF. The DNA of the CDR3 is TGTGCCAGCAGCCGACTTGTGGGGACAGGGTTCCCCAATGAGCAGTTCTTC.

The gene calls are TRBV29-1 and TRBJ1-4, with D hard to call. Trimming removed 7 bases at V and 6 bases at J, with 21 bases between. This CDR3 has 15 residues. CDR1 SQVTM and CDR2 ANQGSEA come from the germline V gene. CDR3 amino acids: CSGQVRGLGDEKLFF. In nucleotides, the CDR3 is TGCAGCGGACAAGTCCGGGGTTTAGGAGATGAAAAACTGTTTTTT.

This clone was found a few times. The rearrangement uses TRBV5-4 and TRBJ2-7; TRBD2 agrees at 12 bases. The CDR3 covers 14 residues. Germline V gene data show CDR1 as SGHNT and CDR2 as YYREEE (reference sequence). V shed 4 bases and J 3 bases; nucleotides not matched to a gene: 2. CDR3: CASSETSGSYEQYF. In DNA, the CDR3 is TGTGCCAGCAGCGAGACTAGCGGGAGCTACGAGCAGTACTTC.

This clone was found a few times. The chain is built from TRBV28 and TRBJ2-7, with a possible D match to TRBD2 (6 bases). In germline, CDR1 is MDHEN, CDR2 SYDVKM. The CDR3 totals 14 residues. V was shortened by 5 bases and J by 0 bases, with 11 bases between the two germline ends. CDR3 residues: CASSPGLSSYEQYF. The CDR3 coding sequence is TGTGCCAGCAGTCCGGGACTGAGCTCCTACGAGCAGTACTTC.

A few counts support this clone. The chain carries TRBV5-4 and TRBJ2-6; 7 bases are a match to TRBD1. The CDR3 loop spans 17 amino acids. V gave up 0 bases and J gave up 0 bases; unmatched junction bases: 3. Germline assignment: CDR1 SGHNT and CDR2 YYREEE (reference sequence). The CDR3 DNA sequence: TGTGCCAGCAGCTTGGACAGGGGAAGCTCTGGGGCCAACGTCCTGACTTTC. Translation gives CASSLDRGSSGANVLTF.

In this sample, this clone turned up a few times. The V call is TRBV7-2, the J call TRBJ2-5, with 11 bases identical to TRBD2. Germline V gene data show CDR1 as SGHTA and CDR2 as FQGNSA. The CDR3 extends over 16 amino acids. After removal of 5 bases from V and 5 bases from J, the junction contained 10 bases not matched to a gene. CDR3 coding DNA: TGTGCCAGCAGCGGCAATAGCGGGAGGGCCCGTGAGACCCAGTACTTC. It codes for CASSGNSGRARETQYF.

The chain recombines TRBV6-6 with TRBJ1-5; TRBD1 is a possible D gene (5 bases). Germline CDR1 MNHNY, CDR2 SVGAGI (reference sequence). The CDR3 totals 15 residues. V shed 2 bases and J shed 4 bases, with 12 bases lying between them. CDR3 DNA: TGTGCCAGCAGTTACGAGGGGAGGGTAAATCAGCCCCAGCATTTT. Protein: CASSYEGRVNQPQHF.

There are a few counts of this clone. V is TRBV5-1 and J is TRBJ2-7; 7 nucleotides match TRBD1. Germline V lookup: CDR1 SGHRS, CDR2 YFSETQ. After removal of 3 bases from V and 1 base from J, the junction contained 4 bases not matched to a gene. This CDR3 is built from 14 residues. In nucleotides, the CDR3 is TGCGCCAGCAGCTCCCGGGACAGTTCCTACGAGCAGTACTTC. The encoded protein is CASSSRDSSYEQYF.

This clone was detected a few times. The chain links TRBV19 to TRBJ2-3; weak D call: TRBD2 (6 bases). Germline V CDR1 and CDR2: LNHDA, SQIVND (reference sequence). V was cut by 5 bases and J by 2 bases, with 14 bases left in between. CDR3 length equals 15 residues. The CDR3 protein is CASSSGGALTDTQYF. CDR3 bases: TGTGCCAGTAGTTCTGGCGGGGCCCTCACAGATACGCAGTATTTT.

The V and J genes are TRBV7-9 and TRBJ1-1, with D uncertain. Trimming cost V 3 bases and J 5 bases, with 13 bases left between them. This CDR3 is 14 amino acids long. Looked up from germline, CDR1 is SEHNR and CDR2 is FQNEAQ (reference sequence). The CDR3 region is CASSLEGRRTEAFF. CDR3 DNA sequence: TGTGCCAGCAGCTTGGAGGGAAGGAGGACTGAAGCTTTCTTT.

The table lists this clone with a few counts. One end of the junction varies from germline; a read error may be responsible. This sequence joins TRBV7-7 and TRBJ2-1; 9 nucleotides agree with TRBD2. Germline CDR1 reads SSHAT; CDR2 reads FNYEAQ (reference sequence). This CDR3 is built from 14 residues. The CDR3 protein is CASSPRAAGGEQFF. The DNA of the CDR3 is TGTGCTAGCAGCCCACGGGCGGCGGGAGGGGAGCAGTTCTTC.

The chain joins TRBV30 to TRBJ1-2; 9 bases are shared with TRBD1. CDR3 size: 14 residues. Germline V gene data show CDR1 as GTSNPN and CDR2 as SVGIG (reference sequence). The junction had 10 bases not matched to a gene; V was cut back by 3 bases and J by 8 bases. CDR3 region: CAWRQGAGPEGYTF. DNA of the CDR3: TGTGCCTGGAGACAGGGGGCAGGACCTGAGGGCTACACCTTC.

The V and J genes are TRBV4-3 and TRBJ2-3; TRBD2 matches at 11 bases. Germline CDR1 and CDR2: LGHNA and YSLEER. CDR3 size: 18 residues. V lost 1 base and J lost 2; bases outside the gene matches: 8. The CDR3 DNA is TGCGCCAGCAGCCAAGGTAGCGGGAGGGCCGGAAACACAGATACGCAGTATTTT. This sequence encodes CASSQGSGRAGNTDTQYF.

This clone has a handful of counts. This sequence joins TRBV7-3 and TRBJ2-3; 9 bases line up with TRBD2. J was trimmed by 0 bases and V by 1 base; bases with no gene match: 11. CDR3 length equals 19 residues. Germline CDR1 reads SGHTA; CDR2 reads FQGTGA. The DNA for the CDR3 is TGTGCCAGCAGCTTAAGCGGTAGCGGGAGAAGTGTTAGCACAGATACGCAGTATTTT. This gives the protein CASSLSGSGRSVSTDTQYF.

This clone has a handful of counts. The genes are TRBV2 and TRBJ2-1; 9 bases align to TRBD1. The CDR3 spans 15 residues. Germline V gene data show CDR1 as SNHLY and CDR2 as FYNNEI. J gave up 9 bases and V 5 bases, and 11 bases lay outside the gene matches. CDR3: CASSLRQGVEGEQFF. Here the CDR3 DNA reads TGTGCCAGCAGTTTGCGACAGGGGGTGGAAGGTGAGCAGTTCTTC.

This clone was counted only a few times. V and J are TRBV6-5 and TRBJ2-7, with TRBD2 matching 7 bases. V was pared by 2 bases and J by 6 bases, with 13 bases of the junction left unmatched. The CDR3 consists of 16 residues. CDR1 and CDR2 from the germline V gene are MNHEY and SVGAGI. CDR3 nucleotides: TGTGCCAGCAGTTACGACCTTGGGAGGGCCGGAGTCGAGCAGTACTTC. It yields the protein CASSYDLGRAGVEQYF.

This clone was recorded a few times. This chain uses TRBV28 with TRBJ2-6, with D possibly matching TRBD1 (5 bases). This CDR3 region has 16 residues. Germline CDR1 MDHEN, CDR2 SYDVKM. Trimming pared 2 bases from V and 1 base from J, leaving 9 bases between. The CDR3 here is CASSLLGHSGANVLTF. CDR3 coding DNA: TGTGCCAGCAGTTTACTAGGACATTCTGGGGCCAACGTCCTGACTTTC.

CDR3 sequence (DNA): TGCGCCAGCAGCTTACAGGGACAGGGGAGGTACGAGCAGTACTTC. Translated: CASSLQGQGRYEQYF. J is TRBJ2-7 and V is TRBV5-1; TRBD1 matches 10 bases. The CDR3 length is 15 residues. Germline V lookup: CDR1 SGHRS, CDR2 YFSETQ. The ends lost 2 bases at V and 4 bases at J; junction bases unmatched: 6.

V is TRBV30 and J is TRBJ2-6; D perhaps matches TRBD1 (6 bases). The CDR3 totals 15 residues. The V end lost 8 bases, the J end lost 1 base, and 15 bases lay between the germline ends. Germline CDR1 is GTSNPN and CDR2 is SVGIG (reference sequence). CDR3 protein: CAALKGGSGANVLTF. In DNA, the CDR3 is TGTGCCGCCCTGAAAGGGGGATCTGGGGCCAACGTCCTGACTTTC.

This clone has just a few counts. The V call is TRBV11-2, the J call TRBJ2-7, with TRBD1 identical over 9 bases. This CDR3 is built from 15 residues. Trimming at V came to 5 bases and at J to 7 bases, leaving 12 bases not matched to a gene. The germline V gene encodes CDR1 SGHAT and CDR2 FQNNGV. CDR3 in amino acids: CASSGLQGAGGEQYF. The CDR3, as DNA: TGTGCCAGCAGCGGCCTACAGGGGGCAGGTGGAGAGCAGTACTTC.

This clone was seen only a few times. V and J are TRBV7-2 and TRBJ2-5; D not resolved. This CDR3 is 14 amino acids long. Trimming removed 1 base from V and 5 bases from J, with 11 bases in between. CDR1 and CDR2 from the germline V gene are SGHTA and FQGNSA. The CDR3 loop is CASSLEPGPETQYF. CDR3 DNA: TGTGCCAGCAGCTTAGAGCCAGGTCCGGAGACCCAGTACTTC.

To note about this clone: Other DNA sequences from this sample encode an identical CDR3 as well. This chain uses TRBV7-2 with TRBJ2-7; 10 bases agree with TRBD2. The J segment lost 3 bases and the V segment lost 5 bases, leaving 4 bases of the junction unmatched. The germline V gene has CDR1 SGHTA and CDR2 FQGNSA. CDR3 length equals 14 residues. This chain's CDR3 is CASSTSSGSYEQYF. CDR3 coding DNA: TGTGCCAGCAGCACCTCTAGCGGGAGCTACGAGCAGTACTTC.

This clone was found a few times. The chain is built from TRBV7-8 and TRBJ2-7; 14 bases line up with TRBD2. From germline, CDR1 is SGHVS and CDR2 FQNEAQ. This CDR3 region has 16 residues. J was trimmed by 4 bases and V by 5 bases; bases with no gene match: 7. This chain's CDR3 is CASSPTRLAGGYEQYF. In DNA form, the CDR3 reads TGTGCCAGCAGCCCTACGAGACTAGCGGGAGGGTACGAGCAGTACTTC. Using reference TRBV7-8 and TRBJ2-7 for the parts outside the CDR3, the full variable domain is GAGVSQSPRYKVAKRGQDVALRCDPISGHVSLFWYQQALGQGPEFLTYFQNEAQLDKSGLPSDRFFAERPEGSVSTLKIQRTQQEDSAVYLCASSPTRLAGGYEQYFGPGTRLTVT.

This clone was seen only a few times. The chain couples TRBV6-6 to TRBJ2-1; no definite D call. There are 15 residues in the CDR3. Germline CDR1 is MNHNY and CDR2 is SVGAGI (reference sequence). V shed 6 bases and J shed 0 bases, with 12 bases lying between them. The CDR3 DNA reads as TGTGCCAGCAGCGACCGTACAGACTCCTACAATGAGCAGTTCTTC. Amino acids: CASSDRTDSYNEQFF.

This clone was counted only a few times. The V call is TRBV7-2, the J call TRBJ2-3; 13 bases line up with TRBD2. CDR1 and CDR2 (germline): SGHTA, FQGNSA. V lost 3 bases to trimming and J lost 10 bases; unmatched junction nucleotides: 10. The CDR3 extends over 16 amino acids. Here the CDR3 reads CASSFGLAGARRAQYF. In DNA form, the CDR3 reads TGTGCCAGCAGCTTCGGACTAGCGGGAGCTCGGAGGGCGCAGTATTTT.

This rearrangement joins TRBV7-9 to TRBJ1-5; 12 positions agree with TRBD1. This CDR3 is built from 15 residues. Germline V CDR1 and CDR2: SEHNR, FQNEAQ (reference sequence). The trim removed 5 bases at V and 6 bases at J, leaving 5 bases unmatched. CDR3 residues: CASSGGTGGSQPQHF. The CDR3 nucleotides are TGTGCCAGCAGCGGTGGGACAGGGGGCAGTCAGCCCCAGCATTTT.

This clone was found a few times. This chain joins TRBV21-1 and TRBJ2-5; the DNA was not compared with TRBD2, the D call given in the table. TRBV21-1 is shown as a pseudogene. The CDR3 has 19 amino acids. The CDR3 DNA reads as TGTGCCAGCAGCTGGGCGGAGACTAGCGGGGGGATACCTCAAGAGACCCAGTACTTC. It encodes CASSWAETSGGIPQETQYF.